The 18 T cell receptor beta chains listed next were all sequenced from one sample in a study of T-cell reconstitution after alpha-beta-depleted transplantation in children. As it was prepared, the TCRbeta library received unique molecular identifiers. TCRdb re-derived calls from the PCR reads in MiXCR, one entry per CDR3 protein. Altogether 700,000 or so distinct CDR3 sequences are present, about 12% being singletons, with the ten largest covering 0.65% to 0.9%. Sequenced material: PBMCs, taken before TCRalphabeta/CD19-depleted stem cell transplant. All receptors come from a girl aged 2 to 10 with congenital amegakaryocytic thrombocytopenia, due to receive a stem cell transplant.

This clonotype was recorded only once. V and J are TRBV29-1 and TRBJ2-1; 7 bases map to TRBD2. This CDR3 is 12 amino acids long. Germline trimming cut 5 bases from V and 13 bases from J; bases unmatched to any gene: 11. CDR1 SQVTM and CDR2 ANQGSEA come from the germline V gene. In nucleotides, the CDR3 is TGCAGCGTTCGAACTAGCGCGGGCATCCAGTTCTTC. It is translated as CSVRTSAGIQFF.

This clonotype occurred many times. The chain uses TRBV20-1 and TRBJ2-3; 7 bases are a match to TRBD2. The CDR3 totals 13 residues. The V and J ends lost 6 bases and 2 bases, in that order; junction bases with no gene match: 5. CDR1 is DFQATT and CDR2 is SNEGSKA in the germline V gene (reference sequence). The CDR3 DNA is TGCAGTGCCAGGGACTATGTCACAGATACGCAGTATTTT. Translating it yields CSARDYVTDTQYF.

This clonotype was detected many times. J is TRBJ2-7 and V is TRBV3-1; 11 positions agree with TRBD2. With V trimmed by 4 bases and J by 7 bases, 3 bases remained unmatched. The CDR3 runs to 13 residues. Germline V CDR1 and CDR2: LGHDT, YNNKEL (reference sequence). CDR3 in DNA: TGTGCCAGCAGCCGAGGGACTAGCGGAGAGCAGTACTTC. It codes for CASSRGTSGEQYF.

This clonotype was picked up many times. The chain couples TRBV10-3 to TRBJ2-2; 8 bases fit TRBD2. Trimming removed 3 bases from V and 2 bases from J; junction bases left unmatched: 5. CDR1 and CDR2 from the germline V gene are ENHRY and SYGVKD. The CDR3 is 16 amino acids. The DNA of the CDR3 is TGTGCCATCAGTGACAGCTTAGCGGGAAACACCGGGGAGCTGTTTTTT. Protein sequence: CAISDSLAGNTGELFF.

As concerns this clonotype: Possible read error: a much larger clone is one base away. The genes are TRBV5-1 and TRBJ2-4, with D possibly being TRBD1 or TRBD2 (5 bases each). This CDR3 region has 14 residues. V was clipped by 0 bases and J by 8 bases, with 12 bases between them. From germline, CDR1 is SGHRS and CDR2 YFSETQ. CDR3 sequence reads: CASSLVRGWDIQYF. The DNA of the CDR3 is TGCGCCAGCAGCTTGGTGAGGGGTTGGGACATTCAGTACTTC.

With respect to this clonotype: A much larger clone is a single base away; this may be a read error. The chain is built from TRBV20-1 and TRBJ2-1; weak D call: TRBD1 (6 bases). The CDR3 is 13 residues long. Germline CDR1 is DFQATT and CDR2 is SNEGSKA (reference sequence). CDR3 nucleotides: TGCAGTGCTCGAACCACAGGGTCGGGTGAGCAGCTCTTC. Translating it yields CSARTTGSGEQLF.

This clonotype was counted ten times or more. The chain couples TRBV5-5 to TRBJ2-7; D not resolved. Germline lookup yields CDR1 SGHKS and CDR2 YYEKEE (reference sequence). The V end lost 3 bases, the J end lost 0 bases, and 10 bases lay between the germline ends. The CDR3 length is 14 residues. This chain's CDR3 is CASSSVLGSYEQYF. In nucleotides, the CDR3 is TGTGCCAGCAGCTCCGTATTGGGCTCCTACGAGCAGTACTTC.

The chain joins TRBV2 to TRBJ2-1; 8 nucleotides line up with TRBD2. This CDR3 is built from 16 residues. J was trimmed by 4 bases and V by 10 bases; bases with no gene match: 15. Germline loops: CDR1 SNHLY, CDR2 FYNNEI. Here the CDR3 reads CANRVLAGGRYNEQFF. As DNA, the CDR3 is TGTGCCAACAGGGTCCTGGCGGGAGGACGATACAATGAGCAGTTCTTC.

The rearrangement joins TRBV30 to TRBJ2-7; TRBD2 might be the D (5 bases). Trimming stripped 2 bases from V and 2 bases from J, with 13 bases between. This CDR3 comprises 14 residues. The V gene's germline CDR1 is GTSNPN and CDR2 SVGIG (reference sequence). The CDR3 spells CAWSRGLTAYEQYF. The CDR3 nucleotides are TGTGCCTGGAGTCGCGGGCTAACCGCCTACGAGCAGTACTTC.

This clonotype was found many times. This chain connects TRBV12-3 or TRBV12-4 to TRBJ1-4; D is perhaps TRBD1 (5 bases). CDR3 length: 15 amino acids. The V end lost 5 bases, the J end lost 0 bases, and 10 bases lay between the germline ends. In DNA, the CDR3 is TGTGCCAGCAGTCCTGACAGTGCAACTAATGAAAAACTGTTTTTT. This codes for CASSPDSATNEKLFF.

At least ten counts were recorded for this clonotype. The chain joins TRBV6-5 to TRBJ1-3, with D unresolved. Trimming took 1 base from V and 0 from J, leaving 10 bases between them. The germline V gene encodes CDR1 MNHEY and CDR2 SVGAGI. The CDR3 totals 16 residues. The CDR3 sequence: CASSYLRFGSGNTIYF. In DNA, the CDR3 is TGTGCCAGCAGTTACTTGAGATTCGGCTCTGGAAACACCATATATTTT.

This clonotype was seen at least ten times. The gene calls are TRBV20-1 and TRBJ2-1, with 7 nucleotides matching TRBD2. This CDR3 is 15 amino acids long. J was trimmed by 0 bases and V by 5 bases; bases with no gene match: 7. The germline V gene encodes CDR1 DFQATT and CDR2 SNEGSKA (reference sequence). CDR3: CSARLRDYSYNEQFF. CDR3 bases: TGCAGTGCTCGGCTCCGGGACTACTCCTACAATGAGCAGTTCTTC.

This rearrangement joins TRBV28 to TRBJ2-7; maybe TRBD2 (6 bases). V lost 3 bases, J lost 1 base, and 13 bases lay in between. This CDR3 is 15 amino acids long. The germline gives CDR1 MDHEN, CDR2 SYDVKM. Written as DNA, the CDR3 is TGTGCCAGCAGTTTGGGGTCTAGCGTGTCCTACGAGCAGTACTTC. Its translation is CASSLGSSVSYEQYF.

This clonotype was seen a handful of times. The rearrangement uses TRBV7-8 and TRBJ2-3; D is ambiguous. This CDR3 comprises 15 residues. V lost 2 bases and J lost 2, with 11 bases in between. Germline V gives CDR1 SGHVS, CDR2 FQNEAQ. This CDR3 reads CASSLTVASTDTQYF. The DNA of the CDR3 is TGTGCCAGCAGCTTAACGGTAGCTTCCACAGATACGCAGTATTTT.

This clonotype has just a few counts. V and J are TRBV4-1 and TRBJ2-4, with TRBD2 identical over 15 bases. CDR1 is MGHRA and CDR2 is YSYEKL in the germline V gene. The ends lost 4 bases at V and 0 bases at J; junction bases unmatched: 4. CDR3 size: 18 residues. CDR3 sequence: CASSPGLAGGLAKNIQYF. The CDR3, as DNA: TGCGCCAGCAGCCCGGGACTAGCGGGAGGATTAGCCAAAAACATTCAGTACTTC.

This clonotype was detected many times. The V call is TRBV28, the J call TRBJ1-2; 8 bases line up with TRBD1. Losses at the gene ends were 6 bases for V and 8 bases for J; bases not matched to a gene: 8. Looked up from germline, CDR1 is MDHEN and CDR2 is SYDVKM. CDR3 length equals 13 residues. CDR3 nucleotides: TGTGCCAGCAGCCTGGACAGGGTGAAAGGCTACACCTTC. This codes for CASSLDRVKGYTF.

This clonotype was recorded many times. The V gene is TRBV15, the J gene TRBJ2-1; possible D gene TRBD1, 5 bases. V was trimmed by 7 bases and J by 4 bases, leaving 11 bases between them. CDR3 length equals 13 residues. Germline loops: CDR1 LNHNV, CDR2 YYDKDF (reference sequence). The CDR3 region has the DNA TGTGCCACCACCAACCGACAGTACAATGAGCAGTTCTTC. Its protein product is CATTNRQYNEQFF.

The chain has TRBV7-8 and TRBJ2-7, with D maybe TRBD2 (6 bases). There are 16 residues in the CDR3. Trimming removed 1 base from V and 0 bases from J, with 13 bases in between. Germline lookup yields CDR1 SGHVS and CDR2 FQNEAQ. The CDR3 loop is CASSLDLRGYSYEQYF. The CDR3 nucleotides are TGTGCCAGCAGCTTAGATTTGCGGGGCTACTCCTACGAGCAGTACTTC.